Listed here are 17 T cell receptor beta chains from one sample, sequenced in a study of siplizumab effects on memory and regulatory T cells. Using immunoSEQ multiplex PCR, the repertoire was profiled, and TCRdb retains in-frame clones only, with some absent. The sample records approximately 94,000 clones, roughly 96% being singletons. The specimen was naive CD4+ T cells sorted from blood. Every receptor here comes from a human donor in good health.

A few counts support this clone. The chain uses TRBV4-1 and TRBJ1-1; D is unresolved. The CDR3 contains 15 residues. Germline lookup yields CDR1 MGHRA and CDR2 YSYEKL. V was trimmed by 2 bases and J by 1 base, leaving 11 bases between them. The CDR3 region is CASSQTVVGNTEAFF. The CDR3 nucleotides read TGCGCCAGCAGCCAAACTGTGGTGGGGAACACTGAAGCTTTCTTT.

This clone was observed a few times. The V and J genes are TRBV2 and TRBJ1-3; 9 positions agree with TRBD1. CDR3 size: 15 residues. Unmatched junction bases numbered 3, after V lost 6 bases and J lost 0 bases. Germline V lookup: CDR1 SNHLY, CDR2 FYNNEI. The CDR3 nucleotides read TGTGCCAGCAGCGCGGGACAGGGCTCTGGAAACACCATATATTTT. It is translated as CASSAGQGSGNTIYF.

This clone was picked up one time. The rearrangement joins TRBV11-1 to TRBJ1-2, with a weak D call TRBD1 (5 bases). The CDR3 has 13 amino acids. V was trimmed by 5 bases and J by 7 bases, leaving 14 bases between them. The V gene's germline CDR1 is SGHAT and CDR2 FQDESV (reference sequence). The CDR3 nucleotides are TGTGCCAGCAGCCCCTCGGAGGGGTTTGGCTACACCTTC. This codes for CASSPSEGFGYTF.

J is TRBJ1-2 and V is TRBV20-1; D call uncertain. Trimming stripped 0 bases from V and 4 bases from J, with 3 bases between. The CDR3 has 11 residues. CDR1 DFQATT and CDR2 SNEGSKA come from the germline V gene (reference sequence). CDR3: CSARDPYGYTF. Here the CDR3 DNA reads TGCAGTGCTAGAGATCCCTATGGCTACACCTTC.

V is TRBV25-1 and J is TRBJ2-3; 11 bases match TRBD2. Looked up from germline, CDR1 is MGHDK and CDR2 is SYGVNS. The CDR3 is 17 amino acids. V lost 5 bases and J lost 1; bases outside the gene matches: 8. CDR3 sequence: CASSITSGGYGTDTQYF. For the CDR3, the DNA is TGTGCCAGCAGTATAACTAGCGGGGGTTATGGCACAGATACGCAGTATTTT.

The chain employs TRBV29-1 and TRBJ1-1; no clear D gene. Trimming shortened V by 4 bases and J by 10 bases, and 22 bases separated the two germline ends. The CDR3 is made up of 14 amino acids. Germline V gene sequence: CDR1 SQVTM, CDR2 ANQGSEA. The CDR3 spells CSVAGIQGNRGAFF. CDR3 coding DNA: TGCAGCGTTGCCGGTATACAAGGAAATCGAGGAGCTTTCTTT.

The chain couples TRBV10-2 to TRBJ1-1; D not resolved. CDR1 and CDR2 from the germline V gene are WSHSY and SAAADI. CDR3 length: 17 amino acids. Trimming took 4 bases from V and 1 from J, leaving 19 bases between them. The CDR3 sequence: CASSAGGIGDGNTEAFF. The DNA for the CDR3 is TGCGCCAGCAGTGCCGGAGGCATCGGGGATGGGAACACTGAAGCTTTCTTT.

This clone occurred once. The gene calls are TRBV7-9 and TRBJ1-1; a possible D gene is TRBD1 (5 bases). V lost 6 bases to trimming and J lost 7 bases, with 12 bases between them. The CDR3 has 12 amino acids. The germline V gene encodes CDR1 SEHNR and CDR2 FQNEAQ (reference sequence). CDR3 sequence reads: CASSRARGEAFF. The CDR3, as DNA: TGTGCCAGCAGTAGGGCGAGGGGTGAAGCTTTCTTT.

This rearrangement joins TRBV14 to TRBJ2-2; TRBD1 is a possible D gene (5 bases). Trimming took 4 bases from V and 1 from J, leaving 7 bases between them. CDR3 length equals 14 residues. From germline, CDR1 is SGHDN and CDR2 FVKESK. The CDR3 reads CASSRQQNTGELFF. CDR3 in DNA: TGTGCCAGCAGCCGACAGCAGAACACCGGGGAGCTGTTTTTT.

The chain recombines TRBV5-1 with TRBJ2-1; 12 nucleotides line up with TRBD1. The germline V gene encodes CDR1 SGHRS and CDR2 YFSETQ. After removal of 4 bases from V and 6 bases from J, the junction contained 5 bases not matched to a gene. The CDR3 is made up of 15 amino acids. Here the CDR3 reads CASSQGQGARNEQFF. CDR3 DNA sequence: TGCGCCAGCAGCCAGGGACAGGGGGCGCGCAATGAGCAGTTCTTC.

The V and J genes are TRBV9 and TRBJ2-5; TRBD2 matches at 8 bases. Germline V gene data show CDR1 as SGDLS and CDR2 as YYNGEE. V was pared by 3 bases and J by 2 bases, with 3 bases of the junction left unmatched. The CDR3 totals 14 residues. The CDR3 nucleotides read TGTGCCAGCAGCGCGGGGGGGCAGCAAGAGACCCAGTACTTC. Translation gives CASSAGGQQETQYF.

The genes are TRBV19 and TRBJ1-5, with a possible D match to TRBD1 (6 bases). There are 15 residues in the CDR3. V lost 5 bases and J lost 6, with 17 bases in between. Germline V gene lookup returns CDR1 LNHDA and CDR2 SQIVND (reference sequence). CDR3 region: CASSVPRQVLQPQHF. CDR3 sequence (DNA): TGTGCCAGTAGTGTCCCCCGACAGGTTCTTCAGCCCCAGCATTTT.

The V call is TRBV5-1, the J call TRBJ2-5; 9 bases are a match to TRBD2. CDR3 size: 17 residues. The V gene's germline CDR1 is SGHRS and CDR2 YFSETQ. V shed 1 base and J 4 bases; nucleotides not matched to a gene: 11. CDR3 residues: CASSLFAGGPVGETQYF. In nucleotides, the CDR3 is TGCGCCAGCAGCTTGTTTGCGGGGGGGCCGGTCGGAGAGACCCAGTACTTC.

This chain joins TRBV5-3 and TRBJ2-5; D not certain. TRBV5-3 is known as an ORF, though its function is uncertain. Between the trimmed V and J ends, which lost 6 bases and 7 bases, there was a span of 22 bases. The CDR3 is 15 residues long. CDR3 DNA: TGTGCCAGAATTAGAACTCGTCCATGTCTGGGGACCCAGTACTTC. This translates into CARIRTRPCLGTQYF.

The rearrangement uses TRBV18 and TRBJ1-2; D is undetermined. CDR1 KGHSH and CDR2 LQKENI come from the germline V gene. CDR3 length: 13 amino acids. V was cut by 1 base and J by 2 bases, with 5 bases left in between. The CDR3 region is CASSPQRNYGYTF. In nucleotides, the CDR3 is TGTGCCAGCTCACCACAACGGAACTATGGCTACACCTTC.

This chain links TRBV15 with TRBJ2-7; D may be TRBD1 (5 bases). The ends were cut back, 1 base at V and 1 base at J, with 17 bases in the middle. The CDR3 sequence is 17 residues long. Germline V lookup: CDR1 LNHNV, CDR2 YYDKDF (reference sequence). The CDR3 DNA is TGTGCCACCAGCAGAGGGCTGTTGGGGCCCCGTTCCTACGAGCAGTACTTC. Protein product: CATSRGLLGPRSYEQYF.

V gene TRBV10-3 combines with J gene TRBJ2-2, with D hard to call. This CDR3 region has 12 residues. V dropped 8 bases and J dropped 7 bases, with 11 bases sitting between them. CDR1 is ENHRY, CDR2 SYGVKD, per germline. CDR3 region: CAIGPDVGELFF. CDR3 in DNA: TGTGCCATCGGACCGGATGTCGGGGAGCTGTTTTTT.